The clone carrying this TCR beta chain was observed many times. TCRdb re-analysed the 5' RACE reads in MiXCR, keeping a single row per CDR3 protein. Of about 52,000 distinct CDR3 sequences in the sample, roughly 7.5% were seen once. This sample is part of a study of spatial heterogeneity in lung cancer. Noted time point: sample taken at primary tumor resection. The study sequenced unsorted whole RNA from tumor, nontumor lung or frozen PBMC. Germline CDR1 reads SGHAT; CDR2 reads FQNNGV. The CDR3 spans 16 residues. Trimming left V 4 bases short and J 4 bases short, with 17 bases between. The material sequenced was PBMCs, taken at surgery. The source is a female donor with early-stage non-small cell lung cancer. This chain connects TRBV11-2 to TRBJ2-4; D is unclear. The DNA of the CDR3 is TGTGCCAGCAGCTCAATTGAGAGGAAGGGAAAAAACATTCAGTACTTC. Protein: CASSSIERKGKNIQYF.